These T cell receptor beta chains were read from a single sample in a study of Graves' ophthalmopathy and Graves' hyperthyroidism. TCRdb used MiXCR to reprocess the multiplex PCR reads, holding one entry per CDR3 protein. The repertoire holds some 160,000 distinct CDR3 sequences, with just under 40% as singletons. The sample taken for sequencing was peripheral blood. The receptors derive from a man younger than 45 with Graves' ophthalmopathy. CDR3s include the opening cysteine and the closing phenylalanine or tryptophan. D genes are given only for firm matches. A row's size may be missing; if present it is once, few, many or a size class.

D	J	V	size	CDR3	DNA
NA	TRBJ2-5	TRBV3-1	NA	CASSQSQETQYF	TGTGCCAGCAGCCAATCCCAGGAGACCCAGTACTTC
NA	TRBJ1-2	TRBV20-1	once	CSAYPGKEGYTF	TGCAGTGCCTACCCAGGGAAGGAGGGCTACACCTTC
TRBD1	TRBJ2-7	TRBV6-2/TRBV6-3	NA	CASSYGQEVSYEQYF	TGTGCCAGCAGTTACGGACAGGAGGTTTCCTACGAGCAGTACTTC
TRBD2	TRBJ2-7	TRBV28	many	CASSPGLAGGYEQYF	TGTGCCAGCAGTCCGGGACTAGCGGGTGGGTACGAGCAGTACTTC
TRBD2	TRBJ2-7	TRBV11-2	NA	CASSPTWREAPYEQYF	TGTGCCAGCAGCCCTACCTGGCGGGAGGCACCCTACGAGCAGTACTTC
TRBD2	TRBJ2-5	TRBV19	many	CASPGLGGTQYF	TGTGCCAGTCCGGGACTAGGGGGGACCCAGTACTTC
NA	TRBJ1-1	TRBV11-2	once	CASSLEFMGRNTEAFF	TGTGCCAGCAGCTTAGAGTTTATGGGGAGGAACACTGAAGCTTTCTTT
NA	TRBJ1-2	TRBV6-1	many	CASSEGRLYGYTF	TGTGCCAGCAGTGAAGGCAGACTCTATGGCTACACCTTC
TRBD2	TRBJ2-7	TRBV20-1	NA	CSASDNGLAGGPNSYEQYF	TGCAGTGCTAGCGATAACGGACTAGCGGGAGGCCCAAACTCCTACGAGCAGTACTTC
NA	TRBJ1-5	TRBV28	many	CASSPSGRNGNQPQHF	TGTGCCAGCAGCCCAAGTGGGAGGAATGGTAATCAGCCCCAGCATTTT
NA	TRBJ2-5	TRBV10-3	many	CAISESGQQETQYF	TGTGCCATCAGTGAGTCAGGACAGCAAGAGACCCAGTACTTC
NA	TRBJ2-5	TRBV12-3/TRBV12-4	many	CASSIPGVGETQYF	TGTGCCAGCAGCATTCCAGGGGTCGGGGAGACCCAGTACTTC
TRBD2	TRBJ2-5	TRBV29-1	many	CSVRGVRGLETQYF	TGCAGCGTTCGGGGGGTCCGTGGATTGGAGACCCAGTACTTC
TRBD1	TRBJ2-7	TRBV30	many	CAWKPDRTYEQYF	TGTGCCTGGAAACCGGACAGGACCTACGAGCAGTACTTC
NA	TRBJ1-1	TRBV6-5	NA	CASSYLGSRGLDTEAFF	TGTGCCAGCAGTTATCTTGGTTCTAGGGGGTTGGACACTGAAGCTTTCTTT
TRBD2	TRBJ2-1	TRBV29-1	many	CSVDGTSGASYNEQFF	TGCAGCGTTGATGGGACTAGCGGAGCTTCCTACAATGAGCAGTTCTTC
NA	TRBJ2-7	TRBV12-3/TRBV12-4	NA	CASSGTSFGYEQYF	TGTGCCAGCAGCGGGACCTCTTTTGGGTACGAGCAGTACTTC
TRBD2	TRBJ2-7	TRBV6-2/TRBV6-3	NA	CASTRSGSGYEQYF	TGTGCCAGCACCAGAAGCGGGAGCGGCTACGAGCAGTACTTC
TRBD1	TRBJ1-2	TRBV24-1	many	CATSDQQGAGGYTF	TGTGCCACCAGTGATCAACAGGGGGCCGGTGGCTACACCTTC
TRBD2	TRBJ2-5	TRBV11-1	many	CASRPGLAGGRQETQYF	TGTGCCAGCAGACCTGGACTAGCGGGAGGGCGGCAAGAGACCCAGTACTTC
TRBD2	TRBJ2-5	TRBV2	once	CASSEVTSGAGETQYF	TGTGCCAGCAGTGAAGTGACTAGCGGGGCGGGAGAGACCCAGTACTTC
NA	TRBJ1-1	TRBV28	many	CASLRRRAGKAFF	TGTGCCAGCCTTCGACGGCGGGCAGGAAAAGCTTTCTTT
NA	TRBJ2-2	TRBV6-5	NA	CASSYRGRASGGELFF	TGTGCCAGCAGTTATCGGGGCAGGGCGTCTGGCGGGGAGCTGTTTTTT
NA	TRBJ2-7	TRBV7-2	NA	CASTYHGGEQYF	TGTGCCAGCACCTACCATGGGGGCGAGCAGTACTTC
NA	TRBJ2-7	TRBV28	NA	CASSSPVGAQGYEQYF	TGTGCCAGCAGTTCCCCGGTCGGGGCGCAGGGTTACGAGCAGTACTTC
NA	TRBJ1-5	TRBV28	many	CASSLGPGDQPQHF	TGTGCCAGCAGTTTAGGCCCGGGCGATCAGCCCCAGCATTTT
TRBD2	TRBJ2-7	TRBV6-2/TRBV6-3	many	CASSYEEGLAGVRSYEQYF	TGTGCCAGCAGTTACGAGGAGGGTCTAGCGGGAGTTCGATCCTACGAGCAGTACTTC
TRBD2	TRBJ2-7	TRBV11-2	NA	CASSLVASGYEQYF	TGTGCCAGCAGCTTAGTCGCTAGCGGATACGAGCAGTACTTC
NA	TRBJ2-7	TRBV6-2/TRBV6-3	many	CATGRSGYEQYF	TGTGCCACGGGACGGAGTGGCTACGAGCAGTACTTC
NA	TRBJ1-1	TRBV6-2/TRBV6-3	many	CASTPDGNTEAFF	TGTGCCAGCACCCCGGACGGGAACACTGAAGCTTTCTTT
TRBD2	TRBJ2-7	TRBV7-3	many	CASSAGTSGNEQYF	TGTGCCAGCAGCGCAGGGACTAGCGGCAACGAGCAGTACTTC
NA	TRBJ1-1	TRBV29-1	NA	CSVVGGLGNTEAFF	TGCAGCGTTGTAGGAGGGTTGGGGAACACTGAAGCTTTCTTT
NA	TRBJ2-5	TRBV2	many	CASSEQGGETQYF	TGTGCCAGCAGTGAACAGGGAGGAGAGACCCAGTACTTC
TRBD1	TRBJ2-7	TRBV9	many	CASSFGQASYEQYF	TGTGCCAGCAGCTTCGGACAGGCCTCCTACGAGCAGTACTTC
NA	TRBJ2-6	TRBV6-1	many	CASSEGEISGANVLTF	TGTGCCAGCAGTGAGGGCGAGATCTCTGGGGCCAACGTCCTGACTTTC
NA	TRBJ2-5	TRBV28	many	CASTRQSGFREGLLETQYF	TGTGCCAGCACCCGACAATCGGGTTTTCGAGAGGGCCTTTTGGAGACCCAGTACTTC
NA	TRBJ1-3	TRBV28	NA	CASSFGDRNSGNTIYF	TGTGCCAGCAGTTTTGGAGATAGGAACTCTGGAAACACCATATATTTT